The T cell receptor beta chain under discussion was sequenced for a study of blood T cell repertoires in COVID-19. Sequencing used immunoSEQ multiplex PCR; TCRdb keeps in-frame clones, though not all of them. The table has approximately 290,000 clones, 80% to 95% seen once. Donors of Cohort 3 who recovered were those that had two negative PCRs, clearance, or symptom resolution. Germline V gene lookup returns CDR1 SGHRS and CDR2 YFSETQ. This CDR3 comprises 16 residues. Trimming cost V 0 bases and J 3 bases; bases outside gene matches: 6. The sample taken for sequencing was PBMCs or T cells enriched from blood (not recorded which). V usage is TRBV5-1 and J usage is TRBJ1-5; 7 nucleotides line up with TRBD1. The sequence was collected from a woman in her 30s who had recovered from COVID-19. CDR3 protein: CASSLGVTGTNQPQHF. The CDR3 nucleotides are TGCGCCAGCAGCTTGGGGGTGACAGGGACCAATCAGCCCCAGCATTTT.